The 30 T cell receptor beta chains reported below all come from one sample, sequenced in a study of T cells in tuberculosis. Time point reported: new active TB diagnosis, blood taken before or within 7 days of starting treatment. Generated by immunoSEQ multiplex PCR, the TCRdb table keeps only in-frame clones and is missing some. This repertoire shows roughly 35,000 clones, roughly nine tenths found once; its top ten account for approximately 7%. The input for sequencing was PBMCs, taken at tuberculosis diagnosis. All receptors come from an adult with tuberculosis. Some clones in this sample may be carry-over from other donors' samples.

The CDR3 here is CASSARRTENEQYF. DNA for the CDR3: TGTGCCAGCAGTGCACGCAGGACTGAGAACGAGCAGTACTTC. The V gene is TRBV2, the J gene TRBJ2-7; possible D gene TRBD2, 5 bases. Trimming stripped 4 bases from V and 5 bases from J, with 15 bases between. Germline-derived CDR1 and CDR2 are SNHLY and FYNNEI. This CDR3 is built from 14 residues.

The chain is built from TRBV19 and TRBJ1-1; no reliable D call. Deletions cut 5 bases from V and 5 bases from J, with 9 bases between. Germline CDR1 LNHDA, CDR2 SQIVND (reference sequence). The CDR3 runs 12 residues. The CDR3 DNA reads TGTGCCAGTAGTTTAGGAGAAACTGAAGCTTTCTTT. Encoded protein: CASSLGETEAFF.

This chain connects TRBV19 to TRBJ1-5; a possible D gene is TRBD1 (6 bases). Germline-derived CDR1 and CDR2 are LNHDA and SQIVND (reference sequence). The CDR3 runs to 15 residues. V lost 8 bases, J lost 4 bases, and 18 bases lay in between. CDR3 sequence: CASGNREDRNQPQHF. Written as DNA, the CDR3 is TGTGCCAGTGGTAACAGGGAAGATAGAAATCAGCCCCAGCATTTT.

The chain couples TRBV4-1 to TRBJ1-2; 8 bases align to TRBD1. With V trimmed by 3 bases and J by 7 bases, 7 bases remained unmatched. This CDR3 contains 14 residues. The V gene's germline CDR1 is MGHRA and CDR2 YSYEKL. The DNA for the CDR3 is TGCGCCAGCAGCCACCCAGGGGGCTTGCGTGGCTACACCTTC. Its translation is CASSHPGGLRGYTF.

V usage is TRBV5-1 and J usage is TRBJ2-1, with unresolved D. The germline V and J ends were trimmed by 1 base and 4 bases, with 21 bases remaining between them. The CDR3 sequence is 18 residues long. CDR1 is SGHRS and CDR2 is YFSETQ in the germline V gene. The chain's CDR3 is CASSLSPIRHENYNEQFF. For the CDR3, the DNA is TGCGCCAGCAGCTTGTCCCCTATAAGACACGAGAATTACAATGAGCAGTTCTTC.

Only one count was recorded for this clone. The rearrangement links TRBV6-1 to TRBJ1-1; no firm D call. The CDR3 runs to 14 residues. Trimming took 7 bases from V and 0 from J, leaving 12 bases between them. CDR1 and CDR2 from the germline V gene are MNHNS and SASEGT. The DNA for the CDR3 is TGTGCCAGCAAACCAGGCCTGATGAACACTGAAGCTTTCTTT. Translating it yields CASKPGLMNTEAFF.

This clone has a single count. The gene calls are TRBV10-3 and TRBJ1-1; maybe TRBD1 (5 bases). The CDR3 has 15 amino acids. Germline CDR1 ENHRY, CDR2 SYGVKD. V gave up 0 bases and J gave up 1 base, with 9 bases separating them. Here the CDR3 DNA reads TGTGCCATCAGTGAGTCGGGCAGGGCGAACACTGAAGCTTTCTTT. Translating gives CAISESGRANTEAFF.

The chain links TRBV19 to TRBJ2-1, with TRBD1 matching 8 bases. The CDR3 runs to 18 residues. Germline lookup yields CDR1 LNHDA and CDR2 SQIVND (reference sequence). V was clipped by 3 bases and J by 2 bases; unmatched bases: 12. The CDR3 sequence: CASSMEARGQSAYNEQFF. DNA of the CDR3: TGTGCCAGTAGTATGGAGGCCAGGGGGCAATCTGCCTACAATGAGCAGTTCTTC. The entire variable domain, with the rest obtained from reference TRBV19 and TRBJ2-1, is as follows: DGGITQSPKYLFRKEGQNVTLSCEQNLNHDAMYWYRQDPGQGLRLIYYSQIVNDFQKGDIAEGYSVSREKKESFPLTVTSAQKNPTAFYLCASSMEARGQSAYNEQFFGPGTRLTVL.

This chain connects TRBV5-1 to TRBJ2-1; the match to TRBD2 covers 9 bases. Germline loops: CDR1 SGHRS, CDR2 YFSETQ. This CDR3 region has 16 residues. V lost 0 bases, J lost 2 bases, and 3 bases stayed unmatched. The CDR3 loop is CASSLDGGGAYNEQFF. CDR3 nucleotide sequence: TGCGCCAGCAGCTTGGATGGCGGGGGGGCCTACAATGAGCAGTTCTTC.

The chain carries TRBV27 and TRBJ1-2; D perhaps matches TRBD1 (6 bases). Germline assignment: CDR1 MNHEY and CDR2 SMNVEV (reference sequence). V dropped 5 bases and J dropped 8 bases, with 18 bases sitting between them. The CDR3 covers 14 residues. In nucleotides, the CDR3 is TGTGCCAGCAGTCCCCGGGAACAAAGGGGGGGCTACACCTTC. This encodes CASSPREQRGGYTF.

The sample holds one count of this clone. This chain uses TRBV4-2 with TRBJ1-6, with D perhaps matching TRBD1 (5 bases). V was cut by 0 bases and J by 6 bases, with 12 bases left in between. The CDR3 covers 16 residues. The germline CDR1 and CDR2 sequences are LGHNA and YNFKEQ. CDR3 protein: CASSQDRGWGNSPLHF. The CDR3 coding sequence is TGTGCCAGCAGCCAAGATAGGGGTTGGGGTAATTCACCCCTCCACTTT.

The chain employs TRBV6-5 and TRBJ1-4; TRBD1 might be the D (5 bases). CDR3 size: 13 residues. Germline V gives CDR1 MNHEY, CDR2 SVGAGI. V was trimmed by 2 bases and J by 7 bases, leaving 8 bases between them. This chain's CDR3 is CASSYDQGEKLFF. CDR3 nucleotides: TGTGCCAGCAGTTACGACCAGGGTGAAAAACTGTTTTTT.

This clone has a single count. This CDR3 reads CASGRTTSSDTQYF. CDR3 DNA: TGTGCCAGCGGGAGAACGACTAGCTCAGATACGCAGTATTTT. The chain joins TRBV6-5 to TRBJ2-3, with 7 bases matching TRBD2. The ends lost 8 bases at V and 4 bases at J; junction bases unmatched: 9. CDR3 length: 14 residues. Germline V lookup: CDR1 MNHEY, CDR2 SVGAGI.

The chain links TRBV27 to TRBJ2-7; D is perhaps TRBD2 (6 bases). With 6 bases removed from V and 0 bases from J, the gap between germline ends came to 18 bases. The CDR3 sequence is 16 residues long. Germline V gene lookup returns CDR1 MNHEY and CDR2 SMNVEV (reference sequence). The CDR3 region is CASSPGTGRSSYEQYF. The CDR3, as DNA: TGTGCCAGCAGCCCAGGAACCGGGAGAAGCTCCTACGAGCAGTACTTC.

This sequence joins TRBV21-1 and TRBJ2-6; TRBD1, the table's D call, lacks a check against the DNA. TRBV21-1 is shown as a pseudogene. The CDR3 consists of 19 residues. The CDR3: CASTPRRDRPSEGANVLTF. For the CDR3, the DNA is TGTGCCAGCACCCCAAGGAGGGACAGGCCTTCGGAAGGGGCCAACGTCCTGACTTTC.

V gene TRBV10-2 combines with J gene TRBJ2-6; 9 positions agree with TRBD2. Trimming removed 7 bases from V and 0 bases from J; junction bases left unmatched: 13. CDR1 WSHSY and CDR2 SAAADI come from the germline V gene. CDR3 length equals 19 residues. CDR3 sequence: CASMGAGGFSDSGANVLTF. The CDR3 DNA sequence: TGCGCCAGCATGGGGGCGGGGGGGTTTAGCGACTCTGGGGCCAACGTCCTGACTTTC.

This sequence joins TRBV4-2 and TRBJ2-1; 12 bases fit TRBD2. V lost 2 bases and J lost 8; bases outside the gene matches: 10. Germline-derived CDR1 and CDR2 are LGHNA and YNFKEQ. The CDR3 extends over 17 amino acids. The CDR3 DNA sequence: TGTGCCAGCAGCCAACTCCTAGCGGGGGGGCTCGTCGATGAGCAGTTCTTC. It codes for CASSQLLAGGLVDEQFF.

This clone was detected once. V is TRBV29-1 and J is TRBJ2-7; 11 nucleotides line up with TRBD1. After removal of 6 bases from V and 3 bases from J, the junction contained 4 bases not matched to a gene. This CDR3 region has 13 residues. The germline CDR1 and CDR2 sequences are SQVTM and ANQGSEA. CDR3 protein: CSVSGTGGYEQYF. The DNA for the CDR3 is TGCAGCGTATCCGGGACAGGGGGCTACGAGCAGTACTTC.

To note about this clone: This specimen includes other DNA sequences encoding the same CDR3. V and J are TRBV7-9 and TRBJ1-5, with D perhaps matching TRBD1 (5 bases). Germline V gene lookup returns CDR1 SEHNR and CDR2 FQNEAQ (reference sequence). This CDR3 spans 14 amino acids. The ends were cut back, 3 bases at V and 2 bases at J, with 8 bases in the middle. The CDR3 DNA reads TGTGCCAGCAGCTTGGTAGGGGGCAATCAGCCCCAGCATTTT. It specifies CASSLVGGNQPQHF.

This clone has a handful of counts. The chain links TRBV2 to TRBJ1-6; 7 nucleotides agree with TRBD1. Per the germline V gene, CDR1 is SNHLY and CDR2 is FYNNEI. The CDR3 is made up of 13 amino acids. V gave up 5 bases and J gave up 11 bases; unmatched junction bases: 6. CDR3 nucleotides: TGTGCCAGCAGTCCACAGGGGAGCCCACCCCTCCACTTT. This codes for CASSPQGSPPLHF.

The V and J genes are TRBV7-9 and TRBJ2-1; 7 bases line up with TRBD1. With 2 bases clipped from V and 5 bases from J, the junction kept 6 bases outside the gene matches. This CDR3 comprises 15 residues. Germline V gene lookup returns CDR1 SEHNR and CDR2 FQNEAQ (reference sequence). The CDR3 protein is CASSLTPGQHNEQFF. The CDR3 region has the DNA TGTGCCAGCAGCTTAACCCCGGGACAGCACAATGAGCAGTTCTTC.

The chain employs TRBV27 and TRBJ1-5; D is unclear. Germline CDR1 is MNHEY and CDR2 is SMNVEV (reference sequence). The CDR3 consists of 14 residues. Trimming removed 6 bases at V and 3 bases at J, with 12 bases between. CDR3 in DNA: TGTGCCAGCAGCCCCGGAGTTAACAATCAGCCCCAGCATTTT. Protein sequence: CASSPGVNNQPQHF.

The chain couples TRBV7-9 to TRBJ1-5, with TRBD1 matching over 8 bases. This CDR3 has 14 residues. The V segment lost 3 bases and the J segment 6 bases; nucleotides outside the gene matches: 4. Germline assignment: CDR1 SEHNR and CDR2 FQNEAQ (reference sequence). The CDR3 here is CASSFAGGGQPQHF. The CDR3 coding sequence is TGTGCCAGCAGCTTCGCAGGGGGCGGTCAGCCCCAGCATTTT.

This chain links TRBV18 with TRBJ2-3; D ambiguous. Per germline, CDR1 KGHSH and CDR2 LQKENI. V gave up 2 bases and J gave up 0 bases, with 6 bases separating them. This CDR3 comprises 14 residues. This chain's CDR3 is CASSPSLSTDTQYF. CDR3 bases: TGTGCCAGCTCACCAAGCTTGAGCACAGATACGCAGTATTTT.

The rearrangement links TRBV5-8 to TRBJ1-2; D call uncertain. Germline V CDR1 and CDR2: SGHTS, YDEGEE. The CDR3 spans 13 residues. The V gene lost 2 bases and the J gene lost 8 bases, with 13 bases spanning the gap. CDR3 sequence: CASSLSDWLGYTF. CDR3 DNA: TGTGCCAGCAGCTTATCGGACTGGCTGGGCTACACCTTC.

This rearrangement joins TRBV9 to TRBJ2-3; possibly TRBD1 for D (5 bases). V was trimmed by 3 bases and J by 6 bases, leaving 20 bases between them. Germline-derived CDR1 and CDR2 are SGDLS and YYNGEE. This CDR3 spans 16 amino acids. The CDR3 region has the DNA TGTGCCAGCAGCGAGACGGGTCGCAGGGTGGTGGATACGCAGTATTTT. Amino acid sequence: CASSETGRRVVDTQYF.

The chain's CDR3 is CASSLGQGAFSLLGYTF. In DNA form, the CDR3 reads TGTGCCAGCAGCTTGGGACAGGGGGCATTTTCGTTGTTAGGCTACACCTTC. The chain recombines TRBV5-4 with TRBJ1-2, with 10 bases fitting TRBD1. The J segment lost 8 bases and the V segment lost 0 bases, leaving 13 bases of the junction unmatched. Per germline, CDR1 SGHNT and CDR2 YYREEE (reference sequence). The CDR3 contains 17 residues.

This sequence joins TRBV6-1 and TRBJ1-1, with D unresolved. CDR1 and CDR2 from the germline V gene are MNHNS and SASEGT. V shed 3 bases and J shed 0 bases, with 14 bases lying between them. The CDR3 is 16 residues long. CDR3 coding DNA: TGTGCCAGCAGTGACCTCAGGTTCCTGATGAACACTGAAGCTTTCTTT. It yields the protein CASSDLRFLMNTEAFF.

This chain uses TRBV19 with TRBJ2-5; no reliable D call. Trimming stripped 5 bases from V and 5 bases from J, with 12 bases between. The CDR3 sequence is 13 residues long. Germline CDR1 is LNHDA and CDR2 is SQIVND (reference sequence). Here the CDR3 reads CASSRGLAETQYF. CDR3 sequence (DNA): TGTGCCAGTAGTCGTGGGCTCGCGGAGACCCAGTACTTC.

The CDR3 reads CASSYRGSPLHF. The CDR3 DNA sequence: TGTGCCAGCAGTTACCGGGGTTCACCCCTCCACTTT. The J gene is TRBJ1-6, the V gene TRBV6-5; D is unresolved. This CDR3 has 12 amino acids. Trimming removed 2 bases from V and 9 bases from J, with 5 bases in between. Germline loops: CDR1 MNHEY, CDR2 SVGAGI.